Listed below are T cell receptor beta chains from one sample, sequenced in a study of blood T cell repertoires in COVID-19. Sequencing used immunoSEQ multiplex PCR; TCRdb keeps in-frame clones, though not all of them. The sample records some 350,000 clones, almost 90% being singletons. The sequenced sample was peripheral blood. These receptors all stem from a woman between 70 and 85 years old with COVID-19, enrolled during active disease. Both conserved end residues are part of each CDR3. Each record gives: V gene, J gene, CDR3 protein.

v_call: TRBV9
j_call: TRBJ2-7
cdr3_aa: CASSPGGAYEQYF

v_call: TRBV19
j_call: TRBJ1-5
cdr3_aa: CASSGQGGSNQPQHF

v_call: TRBV6-6
j_call: TRBJ2-5
cdr3_aa: CASEVNPGETQYF

v_call: TRBV29-1
j_call: TRBJ1-2
cdr3_aa: CSVGEPGQGGFNGYTF

v_call: TRBV19
j_call: TRBJ2-3
cdr3_aa: CASSPNRASTDTQYF

v_call: TRBV24-1
j_call: TRBJ1-1
cdr3_aa: CATSDAGTEAFF

v_call: TRBV3-1/TRBV3-2
j_call: TRBJ2-3
cdr3_aa: CASSQGGSGGASYF

v_call: TRBV5-4
j_call: TRBJ1-1
cdr3_aa: CASSKGGAEMNTEAFF

v_call: TRBV30
j_call: TRBJ2-7
cdr3_aa: CAWSLGRAYEQYF

v_call: TRBV5-1
j_call: TRBJ1-4
cdr3_aa: CASNVGGTNEKLFF

v_call: TRBV30
j_call: TRBJ2-7
cdr3_aa: CAWSAPRRRGSYEQYF

v_call: TRBV5-6
j_call: TRBJ1-4
cdr3_aa: CASAGGEKLFF

v_call: TRBV6-5
j_call: TRBJ2-7
cdr3_aa: CASSPTDPGGEQYF

v_call: TRBV11-2
j_call: TRBJ2-7
cdr3_aa: CASSPRVGVTSYEQYF

v_call: TRBV19
j_call: TRBJ1-1
cdr3_aa: CASSISHIGRPLNTEAFF

v_call: TRBV6-5
j_call: TRBJ1-2
cdr3_aa: CASSLDGGDNYGYTF

v_call: TRBV28
j_call: TRBJ2-2
cdr3_aa: CASSRLAGELFF

v_call: TRBV19
j_call: TRBJ2-7
cdr3_aa: CARHSSNRDTSSYEQYF

v_call: TRBV18
j_call: TRBJ2-1
cdr3_aa: CASSADRGRYNEQFF

v_call: TRBV27
j_call: TRBJ1-3
cdr3_aa: CAGGRQGYILYF

v_call: TRBV18
j_call: TRBJ1-2
cdr3_aa: CASSPNRENYGYTF